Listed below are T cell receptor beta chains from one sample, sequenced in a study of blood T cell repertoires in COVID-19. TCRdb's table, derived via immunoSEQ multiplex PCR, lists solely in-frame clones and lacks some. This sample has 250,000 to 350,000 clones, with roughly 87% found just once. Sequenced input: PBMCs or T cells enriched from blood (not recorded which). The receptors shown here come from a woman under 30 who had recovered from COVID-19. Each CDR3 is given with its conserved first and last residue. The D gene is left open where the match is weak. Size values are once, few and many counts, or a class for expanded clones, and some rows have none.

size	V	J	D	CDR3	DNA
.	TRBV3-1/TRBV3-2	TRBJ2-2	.	CASRDWVDTGELFF	TGTGCCAGCAGGGACTGGGTGGACACCGGGGAGCTGTTTTTT
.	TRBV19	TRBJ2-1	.	CASSMESTGVPYNEQFF	TGTGCCAGTAGTATGGAGTCCACAGGAGTCCCGTACAATGAGCAGTTCTTC
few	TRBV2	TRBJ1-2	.	CASGAGSYGYTF	TGTGCCAGCGGGGCCGGGAGCTATGGCTACACCTTC
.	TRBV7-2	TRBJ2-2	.	CASSPRLTAGTGELFF	TGTGCCAGCAGCCCGCGGCTCACTGCGGGCACCGGGGAGCTGTTTTTT
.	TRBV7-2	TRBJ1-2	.	CASSQEFYGYTF	TGTGCCAGCAGCCAGGAATTCTATGGCTACACCTTC
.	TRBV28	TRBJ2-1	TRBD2	CASRISGGSYNEQFF	TGTGCCAGCAGGATTAGCGGGGGGTCCTACAATGAGCAGTTCTTC
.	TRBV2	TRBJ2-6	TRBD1	CASRTRTGDYSGANVLTF	TGTGCCAGCAGAACCAGGACAGGAGACTATTCTGGGGCCAACGTCCTGACTTTC
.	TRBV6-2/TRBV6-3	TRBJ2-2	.	CASSQQITGELFF	TGTGCCAGCAGCCAACAAATCACCGGGGAGCTGTTTTTT
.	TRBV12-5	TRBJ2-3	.	CASGFHTDTQYF	TGTGCTAGTGGTTTTCACACAGATACGCAGTATTTT
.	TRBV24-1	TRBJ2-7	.	CATSDSSHSYEQYF	TGTGCCACCAGTGACAGTTCTCACTCCTACGAGCAGTACTTC